The sample holds a few counts of the clone carrying this T cell receptor (beta chain). Cycle 7 day 1, cycle 4 day 1, and baseline were the timepoints at which blood was sampled. TCRdb's copy holds only in-frame clones and misses some; the assay was immunoSEQ multiplex PCR. The data hold just over 25,000 clones, with approximately 83% observed a single time. Trimming took off 3 bases at V and 0 bases at J, with 8 bases between the two ends. The CDR3 is 14 residues long. Germline loops: CDR1 LNHDA, CDR2 SQIVND (reference sequence). The source of the sample is a study of OX40 agonist ivuxolimab in advanced cancers.

The sequencing used CD4+ or CD8+ T cells sorted from blood, collected in a trial of the OX40 agonist ivuxolimab. The chain links TRBV19 to TRBJ1-2; perhaps TRBD1 as D (5 bases). The sequence was collected from an adult with an advanced solid tumor such as melanoma, head and neck, liver or kidney cancer. The DNA for the CDR3 is TGTGCCAGTAGTATGGGACTAGCTAACTATGGCTACACCTTC. This encodes CASSMGLANYGYTF.